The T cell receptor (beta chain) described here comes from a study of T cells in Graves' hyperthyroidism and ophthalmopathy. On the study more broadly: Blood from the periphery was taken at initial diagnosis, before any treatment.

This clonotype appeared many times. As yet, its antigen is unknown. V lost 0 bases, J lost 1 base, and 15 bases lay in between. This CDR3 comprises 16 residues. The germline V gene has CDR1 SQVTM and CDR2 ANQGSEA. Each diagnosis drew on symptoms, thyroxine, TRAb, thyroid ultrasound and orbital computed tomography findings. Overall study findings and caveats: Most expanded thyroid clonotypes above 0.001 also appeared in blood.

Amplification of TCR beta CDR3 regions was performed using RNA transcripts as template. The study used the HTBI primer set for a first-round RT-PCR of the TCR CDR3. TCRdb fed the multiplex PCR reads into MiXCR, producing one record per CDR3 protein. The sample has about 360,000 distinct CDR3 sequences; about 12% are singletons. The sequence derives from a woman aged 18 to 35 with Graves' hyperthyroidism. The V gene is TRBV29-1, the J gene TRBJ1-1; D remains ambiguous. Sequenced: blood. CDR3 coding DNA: TGCAGCGTTGAAGAAGGTTTAGGGCTGAAGAACACTGAAGCTTTCTTT. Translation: CSVEEGLGLKNTEAFF.